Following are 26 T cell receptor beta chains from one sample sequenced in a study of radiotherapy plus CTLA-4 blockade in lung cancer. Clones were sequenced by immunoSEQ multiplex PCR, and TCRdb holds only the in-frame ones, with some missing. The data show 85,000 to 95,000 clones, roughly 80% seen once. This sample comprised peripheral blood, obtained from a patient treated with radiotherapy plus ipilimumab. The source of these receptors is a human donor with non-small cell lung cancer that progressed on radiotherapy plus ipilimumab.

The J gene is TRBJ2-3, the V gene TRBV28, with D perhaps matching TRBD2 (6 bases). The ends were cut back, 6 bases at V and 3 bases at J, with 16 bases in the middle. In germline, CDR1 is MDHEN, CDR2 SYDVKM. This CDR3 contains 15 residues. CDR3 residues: CASSSGSLATDTQYF. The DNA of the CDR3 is TGTGCCAGCAGCTCCGGGTCGCTAGCGACAGATACGCAGTATTTT.

DNA of the CDR3: TGTGCCAGCAGCGTAGCAGGGGCCACTGAAGCTTTCTTT. Its protein is CASSVAGATEAFF. The chain employs TRBV9 and TRBJ1-1; a weak D match, TRBD1 (6 bases). Trimming pared 0 bases from V and 4 bases from J, leaving 7 bases between. The CDR3 sequence is 13 residues long. From germline, CDR1 is SGDLS and CDR2 YYNGEE.

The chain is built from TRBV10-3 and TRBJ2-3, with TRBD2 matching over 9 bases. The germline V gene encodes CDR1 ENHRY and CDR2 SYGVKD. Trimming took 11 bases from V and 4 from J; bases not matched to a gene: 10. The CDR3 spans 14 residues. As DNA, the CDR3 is TGTGCCGGGTCCGGCGGGAGGGGTGCAGATACGCAGTATTTT. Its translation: CAGSGGRGADTQYF.

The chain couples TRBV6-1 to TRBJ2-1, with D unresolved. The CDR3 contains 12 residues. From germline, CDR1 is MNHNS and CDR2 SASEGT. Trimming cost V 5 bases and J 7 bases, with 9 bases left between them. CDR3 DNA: TGTGCCAGCAGTTCGACCCCTAATGAGCAGTTCTTC. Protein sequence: CASSSTPNEQFF.

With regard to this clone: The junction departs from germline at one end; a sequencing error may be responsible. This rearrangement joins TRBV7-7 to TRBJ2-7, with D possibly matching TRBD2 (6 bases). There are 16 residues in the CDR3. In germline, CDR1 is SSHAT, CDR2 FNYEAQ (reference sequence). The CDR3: CASSLRSGESGYEQYF. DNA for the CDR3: TGTGCTAGCAGCTTACGATCGGGGGAGAGTGGCTACGAGCAGTACTTC.

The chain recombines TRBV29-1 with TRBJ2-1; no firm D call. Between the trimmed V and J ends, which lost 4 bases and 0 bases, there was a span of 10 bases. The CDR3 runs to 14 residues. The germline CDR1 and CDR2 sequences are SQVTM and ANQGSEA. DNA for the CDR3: TGCAGCGTTGGTTGGGCCTTCTCCTACAATGAGCAGTTCTTC. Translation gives CSVGWAFSYNEQFF.

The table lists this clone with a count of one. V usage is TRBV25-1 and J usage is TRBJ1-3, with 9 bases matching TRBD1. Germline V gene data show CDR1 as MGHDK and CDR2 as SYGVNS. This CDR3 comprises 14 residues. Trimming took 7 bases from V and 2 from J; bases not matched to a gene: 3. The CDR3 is CASKQGAAGNTIYF. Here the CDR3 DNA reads TGTGCCAGCAAACAGGGGGCAGCTGGAAACACCATATATTTT. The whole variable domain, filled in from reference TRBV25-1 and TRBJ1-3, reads EADIYQTPRYLVIGTGKKITLECSQTMGHDKMYWYQQDPGMELHLIHYSYGVNSTEKGDLSSESTVSRIRTEHFPLTLESARPSHTSQYLCASKQGAAGNTIYFGEGSWLTVV.

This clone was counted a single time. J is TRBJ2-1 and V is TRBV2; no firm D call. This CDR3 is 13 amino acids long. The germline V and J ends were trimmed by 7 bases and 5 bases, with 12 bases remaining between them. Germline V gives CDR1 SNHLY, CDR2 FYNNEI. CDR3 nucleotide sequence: TGTGCCAGCAACGGAGAAGGAAACAATGAGCAGTTCTTC. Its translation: CASNGEGNNEQFF.

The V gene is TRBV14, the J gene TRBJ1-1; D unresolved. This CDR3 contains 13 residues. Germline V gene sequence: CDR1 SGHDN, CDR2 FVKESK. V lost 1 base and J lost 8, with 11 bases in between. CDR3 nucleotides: TGTGCCAGCAGCCAAGGGAACAGTCCAGAAGCTTTCTTT. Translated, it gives CASSQGNSPEAFF.

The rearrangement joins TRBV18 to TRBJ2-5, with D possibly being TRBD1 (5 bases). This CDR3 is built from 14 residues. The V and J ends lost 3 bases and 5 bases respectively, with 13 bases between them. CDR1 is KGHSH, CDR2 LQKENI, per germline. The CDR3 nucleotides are TGTGCCAGCTCACCCTTGGACACCACGGAGACCCAGTACTTC. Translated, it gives CASSPLDTTETQYF.

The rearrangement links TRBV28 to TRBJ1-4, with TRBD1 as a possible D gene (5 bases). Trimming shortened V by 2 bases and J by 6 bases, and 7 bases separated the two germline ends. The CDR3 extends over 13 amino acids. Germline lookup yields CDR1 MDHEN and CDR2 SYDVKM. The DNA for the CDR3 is TGTGCCAGCAGTTTAGTAGGGGATGAAAAACTGTTTTTT. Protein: CASSLVGDEKLFF.

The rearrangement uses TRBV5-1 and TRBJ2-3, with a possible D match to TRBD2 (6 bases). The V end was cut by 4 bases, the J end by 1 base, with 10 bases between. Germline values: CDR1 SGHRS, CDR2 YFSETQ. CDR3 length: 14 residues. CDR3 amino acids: CASSDGGGTDTQYF. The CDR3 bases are TGCGCCAGCAGCGACGGCGGGGGCACAGATACGCAGTATTTT.

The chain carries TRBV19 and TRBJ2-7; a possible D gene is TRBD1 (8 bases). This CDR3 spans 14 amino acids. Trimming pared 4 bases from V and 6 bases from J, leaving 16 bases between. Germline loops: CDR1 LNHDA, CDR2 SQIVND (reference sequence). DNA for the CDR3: TGTGCCAGTAGTAAGGACAGGGAGGGTTCCGAGCAGTACGTC. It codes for CASSKDREGSEQYV.

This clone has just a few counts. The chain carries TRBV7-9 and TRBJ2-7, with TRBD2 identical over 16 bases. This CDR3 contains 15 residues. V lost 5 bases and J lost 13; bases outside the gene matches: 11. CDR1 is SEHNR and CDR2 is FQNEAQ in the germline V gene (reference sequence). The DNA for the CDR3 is TGTGCCAGCAGCCCGGGACTAGCGGGAGGGATAGAGTTTTACTTC. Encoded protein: CASSPGLAGGIEFYF.

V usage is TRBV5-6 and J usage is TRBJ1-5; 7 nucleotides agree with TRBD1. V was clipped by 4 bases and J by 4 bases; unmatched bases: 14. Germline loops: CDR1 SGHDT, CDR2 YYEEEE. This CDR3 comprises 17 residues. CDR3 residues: CASSVNGQAPRNQPQHF. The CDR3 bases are TGTGCCAGCAGCGTTAATGGACAGGCTCCACGAAATCAGCCCCAGCATTTT.

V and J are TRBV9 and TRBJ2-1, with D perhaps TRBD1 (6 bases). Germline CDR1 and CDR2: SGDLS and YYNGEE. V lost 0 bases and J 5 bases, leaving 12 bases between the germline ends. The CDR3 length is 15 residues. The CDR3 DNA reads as TGTGCCAGCAGCGTAGGGGCAGGGGTTAACAATGAGCAGTTCTTC. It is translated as CASSVGAGVNNEQFF.

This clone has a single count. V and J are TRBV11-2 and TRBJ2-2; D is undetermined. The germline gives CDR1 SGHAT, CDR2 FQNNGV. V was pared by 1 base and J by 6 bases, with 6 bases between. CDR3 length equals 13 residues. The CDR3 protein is CASSLAPAGELFF. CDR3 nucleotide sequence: TGTGCCAGCAGCTTAGCACCTGCCGGGGAGCTGTTTTTT.

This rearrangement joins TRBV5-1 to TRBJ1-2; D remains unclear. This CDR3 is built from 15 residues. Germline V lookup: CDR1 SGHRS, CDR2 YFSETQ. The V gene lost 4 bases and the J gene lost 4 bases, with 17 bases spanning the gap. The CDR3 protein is CASSVMAGGIYGYTF. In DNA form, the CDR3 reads TGCGCCAGCAGCGTCATGGCTGGCGGGATCTATGGCTACACCTTC.

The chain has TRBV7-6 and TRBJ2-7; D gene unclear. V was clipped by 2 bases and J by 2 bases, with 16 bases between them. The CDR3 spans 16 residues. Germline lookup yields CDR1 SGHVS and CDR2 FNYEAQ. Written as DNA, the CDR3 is TGTGCCAGCAGCTTACCCAACCCCCACGACCCCTACGAGCAGTACGTC. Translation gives CASSLPNPHDPYEQYV.

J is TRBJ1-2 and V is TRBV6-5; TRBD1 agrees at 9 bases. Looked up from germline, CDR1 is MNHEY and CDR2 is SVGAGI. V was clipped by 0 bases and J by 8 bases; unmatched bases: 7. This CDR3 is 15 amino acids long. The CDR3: CASSYSGQGVRGYTF. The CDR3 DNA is TGTGCCAGCAGTTACTCGGGACAGGGCGTTCGGGGCTACACCTTC.

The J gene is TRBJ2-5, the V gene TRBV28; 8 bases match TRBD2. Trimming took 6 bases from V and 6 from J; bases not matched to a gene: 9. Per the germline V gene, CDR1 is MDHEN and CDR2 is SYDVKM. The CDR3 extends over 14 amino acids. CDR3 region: CASRPSGSLKTQYF. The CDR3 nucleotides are TGTGCCAGCAGACCGAGCGGGAGTCTGAAGACCCAGTACTTC.

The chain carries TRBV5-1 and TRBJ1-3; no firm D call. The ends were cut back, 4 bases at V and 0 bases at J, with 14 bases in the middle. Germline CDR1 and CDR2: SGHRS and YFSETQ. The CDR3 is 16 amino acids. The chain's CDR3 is CASSMQASGSGNTIYF. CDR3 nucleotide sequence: TGCGCCAGCAGCATGCAGGCAAGCGGCTCTGGAAACACCATATATTTT.

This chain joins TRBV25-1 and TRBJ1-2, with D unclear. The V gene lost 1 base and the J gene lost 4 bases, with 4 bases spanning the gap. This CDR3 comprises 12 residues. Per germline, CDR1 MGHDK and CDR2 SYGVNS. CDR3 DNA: TGTGCCAGCAGTGAATTGAGCTATGGCTACACCTTC. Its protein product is CASSELSYGYTF.

In nucleotides, the CDR3 is TGTGCCAGCAGCTTCGCAGGCGTGAACTATGGCTACACCTTC. It encodes CASSFAGVNYGYTF. The V call is TRBV5-4, the J call TRBJ1-2, with D hard to call. The CDR3 consists of 14 residues. The germline V and J ends were trimmed by 2 bases and 2 bases, with 10 bases remaining between them. Per germline, CDR1 SGHNT and CDR2 YYREEE (reference sequence).

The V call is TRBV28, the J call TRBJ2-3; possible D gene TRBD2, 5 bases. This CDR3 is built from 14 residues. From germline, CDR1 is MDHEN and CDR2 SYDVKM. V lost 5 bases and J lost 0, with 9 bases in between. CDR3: CASSTGGSTDTQYF. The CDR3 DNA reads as TGTGCCAGCAGTACTGGCGGGAGCACAGATACGCAGTATTTT.

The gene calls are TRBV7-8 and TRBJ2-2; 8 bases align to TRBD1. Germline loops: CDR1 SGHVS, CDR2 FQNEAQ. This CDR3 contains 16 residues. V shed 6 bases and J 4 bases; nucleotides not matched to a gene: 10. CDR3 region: CASSYEDRGATGELFF. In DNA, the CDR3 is TGTGCCAGCAGTTATGAAGACAGGGGAGCCACCGGGGAGCTGTTTTTT.